The 7 T cell receptor beta chains reported below all come from one sample, sequenced in a study of cytomegalovirus exposure and HLA in healthy donors. It was with 60 Vbeta and 13 Jbeta primers that the PCR ran. TCRdb's copy holds only in-frame clones and misses some; the assay was immunoSEQ multiplex PCR. The table has 100,000 to 150,000 clones, more than 60% seen once. The sample was PBMCs. The receptors shown here come from a woman in her sixties in good health and CMV-seropositive.

The table lists this clone with a few counts. The V and J genes are TRBV9 and TRBJ1-4; no clear D gene. This CDR3 is built from 15 residues. Trimming stripped 0 bases from V and 8 bases from J, with 14 bases between. Germline loops: CDR1 SGDLS, CDR2 YYNGEE. CDR3 protein: CASSVGSGEAEKLFF. CDR3 bases: TGTGCCAGCAGCGTAGGGTCTGGGGAGGCCGAAAAACTGTTTTTT.

The sample holds one count of this clone. The chain has TRBV5-4 and TRBJ1-6, with a possible D match to TRBD1 (6 bases). CDR3 size: 15 residues. Trimming pared 0 bases from V and 9 bases from J, leaving 13 bases between. Germline loops: CDR1 SGHNT, CDR2 YYREEE (reference sequence). In nucleotides, the CDR3 is TGTGCCAGCAGCTTGGCCCGGGACATCGGTTCACCCCTCCACTTT. Amino acid sequence: CASSLARDIGSPLHF.

The chain joins TRBV2 to TRBJ1-1; D gene uncertain. Trimming shortened V by 8 bases and J by 10 bases, and 20 bases separated the two germline ends. The germline V gene has CDR1 SNHLY and CDR2 FYNNEI. The CDR3 has 13 residues. CDR3 amino acids: CASGDGSRSRAFF. The CDR3 bases are TGTGCCAGCGGAGACGGTTCCCGGTCTAGAGCTTTCTTT.

This chain links TRBV6-5 with TRBJ1-5, with 9 bases that match TRBD1. The trim removed 6 bases at V and 5 bases at J, leaving 5 bases unmatched. Per the germline V gene, CDR1 is MNHEY and CDR2 is SVGAGI. The CDR3 contains 14 residues. CDR3 in amino acids: CASRPQGADQPQHF. The CDR3 DNA is TGTGCCAGCAGACCACAGGGGGCCGATCAGCCCCAGCATTTT.

This sequence joins TRBV18 and TRBJ2-7; TRBD1 aligns across 9 bases. Germline V gene lookup returns CDR1 KGHSH and CDR2 LQKENI. Trimming took 1 base from V and 3 from J; bases not matched to a gene: 1. The CDR3 sequence is 14 residues long. The CDR3 sequence is CASSPRTGDYEQYF. The CDR3 DNA reads TGTGCCAGCTCACCACGGACAGGGGACTACGAGCAGTACTTC.

This clone was seen a few times. The V and J genes are TRBV18 and TRBJ2-4, with D unclear. CDR1 and CDR2 (germline): KGHSH, LQKENI. V lost 2 bases and J lost 0, with 8 bases in between. The CDR3 consists of 15 residues. The CDR3 region has the DNA TGTGCCAGCTCACCAATAGAGTTAGCCAAAAACATTCAGTACTTC. Encoded protein: CASSPIELAKNIQYF. The full variable domain, rest sourced from reference TRBV18 and TRBJ2-4, is NAGVMQNPRHLVRRRGQEARLRCSPMKGHSHVYWYRQLPEEGLKFMVYLQKENIIDESGMPKERFSAEFPKEGPSILRIQQVVRGDSAAYFCASSPIELAKNIQYFGAGTRLSVL.

This sequence joins TRBV5-1 and TRBJ2-7; a weak D match, TRBD1 (6 bases). In germline, CDR1 is SGHRS, CDR2 YFSETQ. The CDR3 runs to 15 residues. Trimming took 0 bases from V and 2 from J, leaving 12 bases between them. The CDR3 DNA reads as TGCGCCAGCAGCTTGGGGCAGGGGTCAACCTACGAGCAGTACTTC. This encodes CASSLGQGSTYEQYF.